These 27 T cell receptor beta chains came from one sample sequenced in a study of Ad26.COV2.S vaccination and SARS-CoV-2 variants. This sample's treatment: around 19 received Ad26.COV2.S at low or high dose, single or two shots; about 5 received placebo; per-sample allocation not given. All samples were drawn on day 63, counting from the first vaccine or placebo injection. Sequenced by immunoSEQ multiplex PCR; TCRdb stores in-frame clones only, minus some. The table includes more than 300,000 clones, around 84% detected once. Sequencing used peripheral blood, obtained in a trial of Ad26.COV2.S vaccine versus placebo. The receptors originated from a person aged 18 to 65 who received the Ad26.COV2.S COVID-19 vaccine or a placebo.

This chain's CDR3 is CASSQDGPPRTISEQYF. The DNA for the CDR3 is TGTGCCAGCAGCCAAGACGGGCCCCCGAGAACGATCTCCGAGCAGTACTTC. The chain joins TRBV3-1 (or the pseudogene TRBV3-2) to TRBJ2-7; unclear D gene. The CDR3 has 17 amino acids. Trimming stripped 0 bases from V and 6 bases from J, with 21 bases between. CDR1 and CDR2 (germline): LGHDT, YNNKEL (reference sequence).

This clone appeared once. This chain links TRBV7-2 with TRBJ2-7; tentatively, D is TRBD2 (5 bases). From germline, CDR1 is SGHTA and CDR2 FQGNSA. The V end lost 8 bases, the J end lost 4 bases, and 12 bases lay between the germline ends. The CDR3 sequence is 12 residues long. The CDR3 coding sequence is TGTGCCAGCGGGCGATGGACTTACGAGCAGTACTTC. This sequence encodes CASGRWTYEQYF.

The rearrangement uses TRBV9 and TRBJ1-6, with D possibly TRBD1 on 5 matching bases. Trimming removed 3 bases at V and 9 bases at J, with 13 bases between. Germline CDR1 SGDLS, CDR2 YYNGEE. The CDR3 is 14 amino acids. The CDR3 sequence is CASSAGDPGSPLHF. As DNA, the CDR3 is TGTGCCAGCAGCGCGGGGGATCCGGGTTCACCCCTCCACTTT.

The V and J genes are TRBV6-4 and TRBJ1-4; D possibly corresponds to TRBD1 (6 bases). V shed 7 bases and J shed 2 bases, with 14 bases lying between them. The germline gives CDR1 MRHNA, CDR2 SNTAGT. The CDR3 is 15 residues long. CDR3 coding DNA: TGTGCCAGCAAGGCACAGGGCGGTACTAATGAAAAACTGTTTTTT. It codes for CASKAQGGTNEKLFF.

This clone was picked up a small number of times. The chain couples TRBV7-2 to TRBJ1-1; D ambiguous. The V end lost 0 bases, the J end lost 8 bases, and 13 bases lay between the germline ends. CDR1 SGHTA and CDR2 FQGNSA come from the germline V gene. This CDR3 comprises 14 residues. The CDR3 sequence is CASSLALSPIEAFF. The DNA of the CDR3 is TGTGCCAGCAGCTTAGCGTTAAGCCCGATCGAAGCTTTCTTT.

This clone showed up just a few times. This sequence joins TRBV6-5 and TRBJ1-2; maybe TRBD1 (5 bases). The CDR3 is 13 amino acids. Germline V gene sequence: CDR1 MNHEY, CDR2 SVGAGI. Trimming took off 6 bases at V and 0 bases at J, with 8 bases between the two ends. This chain's CDR3 is CASSQGANYGYTF. In DNA form, the CDR3 reads TGTGCCAGCAGCCAGGGAGCTAACTATGGCTACACCTTC.

This clone was recorded only once. The chain combines TRBV6-4 with TRBJ2-2; 9 bases match TRBD1. Germline CDR1 is MRHNA and CDR2 is SNTAGT. Trimming removed 8 bases from V and 2 bases from J; junction bases left unmatched: 3. There are 14 residues in the CDR3. The CDR3 sequence: CASGTGRNTGELFF. Written as DNA, the CDR3 is TGTGCCAGCGGGACAGGGCGTAACACCGGGGAGCTGTTTTTT.

V gene TRBV5-6 combines with J gene TRBJ2-5, with D possibly TRBD2 on 5 matching bases. The CDR3 spans 15 residues. V lost 0 bases to trimming and J lost 4 bases, with 13 bases between them. Looked up from germline, CDR1 is SGHDT and CDR2 is YYEEEE. In DNA, the CDR3 is TGTGCCAGCAGCTTGGCCCTGTCGGGGTCAGAGACCCAGTACTTC. Protein product: CASSLALSGSETQYF. The full variable domain, rest sourced from reference TRBV5-6 and TRBJ2-5, is DAGVTQSPTHLIKTRGQQVTLRCSPKSGHDTVSWYQQALGQGPQFIFQYYEEEERQRGNFPDRFSGHQFPNYSSELNVNALLLGDSALYLCASSLALSGSETQYFGPGTRLLVL.

Points on this clone: Other DNA sequences within the sample encode an identical CDR3. The chain uses TRBV5-1 and TRBJ2-3, with 10 bases identical to TRBD1. Germline V lookup: CDR1 SGHRS, CDR2 YFSETQ. This CDR3 contains 16 residues. The V and J ends lost 3 bases and 3 bases, in that order; junction bases with no gene match: 7. CDR3 coding DNA: TGCGCCAGCAGCTCCTACCCGGGACAGGGGACAGATACGCAGTATTTT. Translated, it gives CASSSYPGQGTDTQYF.

The J gene is TRBJ2-2, the V gene TRBV6-5, with 7 bases that match TRBD1. The CDR3 runs 15 residues. The V segment lost 0 bases and the J segment 5 bases; nucleotides outside the gene matches: 3. Germline V gene lookup returns CDR1 MNHEY and CDR2 SVGAGI. The CDR3 DNA sequence: TGTGCCAGCAGTTACTCGCCGACAGGGACCGGGGAGCTGTTTTTT. Protein product: CASSYSPTGTGELFF.

V and J are TRBV5-1 and TRBJ1-2; maybe TRBD1 (5 bases). There are 16 residues in the CDR3. The germline V gene has CDR1 SGHRS and CDR2 YFSETQ. Trimming cost V 5 bases and J 0 bases, with 17 bases left between them. CDR3 amino acids: CASRTDPGLTNYGYTF. As DNA, the CDR3 is TGCGCCAGCAGAACTGACCCAGGGTTAACTAACTATGGCTACACCTTC. Supplemented by reference TRBV5-1 and TRBJ1-2, the full variable domain reads KAGVTQTPRYLIKTRGQQVTLSCSPISGHRSVSWYQQTPGQGLQFLFEYFSETQRNKGNFPGRFSGRQFSNSRSEMNVSTLELGDSALYLCASRTDPGLTNYGYTFGSGTRLTVV.

J is TRBJ2-5 and V is TRBV5-8; D is uncertain. CDR3 length: 13 residues. Germline values: CDR1 SGHTS, CDR2 YDEGEE. Trimming shortened V by 0 bases and J by 3 bases, and 6 bases separated the two germline ends. The CDR3 sequence is CASSLALKETQYF. Written as DNA, the CDR3 is TGTGCCAGCAGCTTGGCCTTAAAAGAGACCCAGTACTTC.

V usage is TRBV19 and J usage is TRBJ1-2; D uncertain. The CDR3 has 13 amino acids. Trimming removed 3 bases from V and 1 base from J, with 6 bases in between. Germline V lookup: CDR1 LNHDA, CDR2 SQIVND (reference sequence). CDR3 residues: CASSIESNYGYTF. CDR3 coding DNA: TGTGCCAGTAGTATCGAAAGTAACTATGGCTACACCTTC. The full variable domain, completed using reference TRBV19 and TRBJ1-2, is DGGITQSPKYLFRKEGQNVTLSCEQNLNHDAMYWYRQDPGQGLRLIYYSQIVNDFQKGDIAEGYSVSREKKESFPLTVTSAQKNPTAFYLCASSIESNYGYTFGSGTRLTVV.

This chain connects TRBV19 to TRBJ1-2; D is unresolved. Trimming removed 5 bases from V and 2 bases from J, with 12 bases in between. The CDR3 runs to 14 residues. Per the germline V gene, CDR1 is LNHDA and CDR2 is SQIVND (reference sequence). The DNA for the CDR3 is TGTGCCAGTAGTGATCGCAGCGAAAACTATGGCTACACCTTC. Amino acid sequence: CASSDRSENYGYTF. The full variable domain, rest sourced from reference TRBV19 and TRBJ1-2, is DGGITQSPKYLFRKEGQNVTLSCEQNLNHDAMYWYRQDPGQGLRLIYYSQIVNDFQKGDIAEGYSVSREKKESFPLTVTSAQKNPTAFYLCASSDRSENYGYTFGSGTRLTVV.

This clone was found a few times. CDR3: CASTSFRGNEQFF. Written as DNA, the CDR3 is TGTGCCAGCACCTCTTTCAGGGGAAATGAGCAGTTCTTC. J is TRBJ2-1 and V is TRBV6-6, with D possibly TRBD1 on 6 matching bases. Per germline, CDR1 MNHNY and CDR2 SVGAGI (reference sequence). Trimming pared 7 bases from V and 7 bases from J, leaving 14 bases between. CDR3 length: 13 residues.

This chain connects TRBV13 to TRBJ1-6, with D hard to call. The V gene lost 5 bases and the J gene lost 14 bases, with 19 bases spanning the gap. Germline CDR1 reads PRHDT; CDR2 reads FYEKMQ (reference sequence). This CDR3 is built from 14 residues. The CDR3 sequence: CASSQTNRVAALHF. The CDR3 DNA reads TGTGCCAGCAGCCAAACAAACCGGGTTGCGGCCCTCCACTTT.

The rearrangement links TRBV27 to TRBJ1-4; tentatively, D is TRBD1 (6 bases). The CDR3 has 13 amino acids. V was shortened by 5 bases and J by 6 bases, with 10 bases between the two germline ends. Germline CDR1 and CDR2: MNHEY and SMNVEV (reference sequence). CDR3 nucleotide sequence: TGTGCCAGCAGTATTGGGGGCTATGAAAAACTGTTTTTT. It is translated as CASSIGGYEKLFF.

The chain couples TRBV19 to TRBJ1-3; TRBD1 matches at 10 bases. Trimming took 5 bases from V and 2 from J; bases not matched to a gene: 9. CDR3 length equals 17 residues. Germline CDR1 reads LNHDA; CDR2 reads SQIVND (reference sequence). The CDR3 sequence: CASSPRDRGSTGNTIYF. The CDR3 nucleotides are TGTGCCAGTAGTCCGCGGGACAGGGGATCAACTGGAAACACCATATATTTT.

The V gene is TRBV5-1, the J gene TRBJ1-2, with D uncertain. This CDR3 is 15 amino acids long. Germline V CDR1 and CDR2: SGHRS, YFSETQ. V was shortened by 4 bases and J by 4 bases, with 17 bases between the two germline ends. The CDR3 DNA is TGCGCCAGCAGCCTATATAACAGACCCACCTATGGCTACACCTTC. Its translation: CASSLYNRPTYGYTF.

This rearrangement joins TRBV9 to TRBJ1-3; tentative D call: TRBD1 (5 bases). The CDR3 has 15 amino acids. CDR1 is SGDLS, CDR2 YYNGEE, per germline. V was cut by 3 bases and J by 3 bases, with 13 bases left in between. DNA for the CDR3: TGTGCCAGCAGCGCTAGTCCTGGGGGTGGAAACACCATATATTTT. Protein product: CASSASPGGGNTIYF.

Written as DNA, the CDR3 is TGTGCCAGCTCACCCGGGACACATCAAGAGACCCAGTACTTC. Protein sequence: CASSPGTHQETQYF. The chain uses TRBV18 and TRBJ2-5, with D possibly being TRBD1 (6 bases). V lost 3 bases and J lost 2, with 10 bases in between. CDR1 and CDR2 (germline): KGHSH, LQKENI. The CDR3 is 14 residues long.

The V gene is TRBV5-4, the J gene TRBJ2-2; D assignment may be TRBD1 or TRBD2 (5 bases each). CDR3 length: 15 amino acids. Deletions cut 1 base from V and 3 bases from J, with 10 bases between. Per germline, CDR1 SGHNT and CDR2 YYREEE (reference sequence). The CDR3 is CASSLRDRYTGELFF. The CDR3 nucleotides read TGTGCCAGCAGCTTGCGGGACCGATACACCGGGGAGCTGTTTTTT. Using reference TRBV5-4 and TRBJ2-2 for the parts outside the CDR3, the full variable domain is ETGVTQSPTHLIKTRGQQVTLRCSSQSGHNTVSWYQQALGQGPQFIFQYYREEENGRGNFPPRFSGLQFPNYSSELNVNALELDDSALYLCASSLRDRYTGELFFGEGSRLTVL.

The chain has TRBV9 and TRBJ1-2; 7 bases map to TRBD1. Germline lookup yields CDR1 SGDLS and CDR2 YYNGEE. The CDR3 length is 17 residues. Trimming cost V 4 bases and J 5 bases; bases outside gene matches: 17. The CDR3 DNA is TGTGCCAGCAGCCCCAAGGCAGGGGGGGGGTTCGGGTATGGCTACACCTTC. Amino acid sequence: CASSPKAGGGFGYGYTF.

The rearrangement uses TRBV9 and TRBJ2-7; a weak D match, TRBD1 (5 bases). V was trimmed by 0 bases and J by 6 bases, leaving 13 bases between them. Germline V CDR1 and CDR2: SGDLS, YYNGEE. This CDR3 is built from 14 residues. CDR3 region: CASSVGQGDSEQYF. CDR3 sequence (DNA): TGTGCCAGCAGCGTAGGGCAGGGTGACTCCGAGCAGTACTTC.

The chain recombines TRBV25-1 with TRBJ2-2, with a possible D match to TRBD1 (7 bases). There are 16 residues in the CDR3. Germline CDR1 is MGHDK and CDR2 is SYGVNS. Trimming took off 3 bases at V and 0 bases at J, with 11 bases between the two ends. Here the CDR3 DNA reads TGTGCCAGCAGTGACGCGGGGACAGCGAACACCGGGGAGCTGTTTTTT. Translated: CASSDAGTANTGELFF.

This clone was picked up one time. CDR3 amino acids: CASSQGGASGLFF. CDR3 DNA sequence: TGTGCCAGCAGCCAAGGGGGGGCTTCGGGACTGTTTTTT. The V call is TRBV3-1 (or the pseudogene TRBV3-2), the J call TRBJ1-4; weak D call: TRBD1 (6 bases). V was pared by 1 base and J by 13 bases, with 13 bases between. This CDR3 contains 13 residues. The germline gives CDR1 LGHDT, CDR2 YNNKEL (reference sequence).

The J gene is TRBJ1-2, the V gene TRBV3-1 (or the pseudogene TRBV3-2); D is ambiguous. The CDR3 totals 16 residues. V gave up 0 bases and J gave up 8 bases, with 19 bases separating them. Looked up from germline, CDR1 is LGHDT and CDR2 is YNNKEL (reference sequence). CDR3 protein: CASSQDTIGPERGYTF. In DNA, the CDR3 is TGTGCCAGCAGCCAAGACACTATAGGTCCTGAGCGGGGCTACACCTTC.